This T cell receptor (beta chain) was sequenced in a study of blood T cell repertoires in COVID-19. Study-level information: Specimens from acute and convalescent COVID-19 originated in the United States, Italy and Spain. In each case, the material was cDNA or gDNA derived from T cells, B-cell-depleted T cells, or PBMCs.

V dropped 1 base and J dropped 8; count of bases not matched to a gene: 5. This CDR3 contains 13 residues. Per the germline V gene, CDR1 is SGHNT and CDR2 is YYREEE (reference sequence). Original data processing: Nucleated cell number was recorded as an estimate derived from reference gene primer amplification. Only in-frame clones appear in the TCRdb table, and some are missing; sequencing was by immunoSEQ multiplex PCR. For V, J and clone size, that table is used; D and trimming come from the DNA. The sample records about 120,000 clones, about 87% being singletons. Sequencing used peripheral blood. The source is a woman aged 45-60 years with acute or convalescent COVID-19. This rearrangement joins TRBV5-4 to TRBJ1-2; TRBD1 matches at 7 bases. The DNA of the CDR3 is TGTGCCAGCAGCTTGTTACAGGGGATGGGCTACACCTTC. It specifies CASSLLQGMGYTF. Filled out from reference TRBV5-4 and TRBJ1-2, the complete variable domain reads ETGVTQSPTHLIKTRGQQVTLRCSSQSGHNTVSWYQQALGQGPQFIFQYYREEENGRGNFPPRFSGLQFPNYSSELNVNALELDDSALYLCASSLLQGMGYTFGSGTRLTVV.